The TCR beta chain under discussion was sequenced for a study of post-analysis software for immune sequencing data. In the study overall: Progressive-relapsing, secondary progressive and relapsing-remitting multiple sclerosis were among the disease courses included. Study-wide results and caveats: Relative to controls, patients with multiple sclerosis showed significantly lower normalized Chao1 diversity. TRBV5-6, TRBV5-1 and TRBV20-1 were among roughly five TRBV segments more frequent in patients than controls.

Unique molecular identifiers were present in the TCR beta cDNA libraries. TCRdb reprocessed the PCR reads via MiXCR and lists one record per CDR3 protein. In the table there are 750,000 to 950,000 distinct CDR3 sequences, around 53% of which are singletons. A remark on this clonotype: Its target is unknown.

Trimming stripped 5 bases from V and 6 bases from J, with 13 bases between. The CDR3 is 13 amino acids. Germline CDR1 and CDR2: SGHTA and FQGNSA. The sequence was collected from a girl under 18 with multiple sclerosis. The rearrangement joins TRBV7-2 to TRBJ1-2, with unresolved D. Sequencing input: blood. CDR3 sequence: CASSTSPLNGYTF. CDR3 sequence (DNA): TGTGCCAGCAGCACTAGCCCCCTAAATGGCTACACCTTC.